This TCR beta chain was sequenced for a study of T cells in Graves' hyperthyroidism and ophthalmopathy. The table lists this clonotype with a few counts. No antigen is known for it. Findings and limits, study-wide: Most thyroid clonotypes with frequency above 0.001 were detected in blood. For ophthalmopathy, model prediction preceded onset by a median about six months.

Regions amplified from RNA transcripts were the TCR beta CDR3 regions. The TCR CDR3 first-round RT-PCR relied on the HTBI primer set. Using its own MiXCR run on the multiplex PCR reads, TCRdb lists one record per CDR3 protein. The table includes 660,000 or so distinct CDR3 sequences, about 45% detected once. Thyroid ultrasound and orbital computed tomography, with clinical symptoms and serum thyroxine and TRAb, informed diagnoses. Germline V lookup: CDR1 SGHAT, CDR2 FQNNGV. V lost 1 base and J lost 5, with 15 bases in between. There are 15 residues in the CDR3. Sequencing was carried out using peripheral blood or thyroid tissue (not recorded which). The chain links TRBV11-2 to TRBJ2-7; D gene ambiguous. The receptor was isolated from an adult man with Graves' disease, either hyperthyroidism or ophthalmopathy (not recorded which). In nucleotides, the CDR3 is TGTGCCAGCAGCTTAGGGGTGGGGATGGTCGACGAGCAGTACTTC. It specifies CASSLGVGMVDEQYF.